Listed below are T cell receptor beta chains from one sample, sequenced in a study of cytomegalovirus exposure and HLA in healthy donors. Profiled with immunoSEQ multiplex PCR; TCRdb holds only in-frame clones, not every one. Among about 180,000 clones listed, 65% to 80% were seen once. The sequenced material came from PBMCs. These receptors were collected from a woman in her thirties in good health and CMV-seropositive. Both conserved end residues are part of each CDR3. D genes are given only for firm matches. Some rows mark clone size as missing; the rest say once, few, many or name a class of expanded clone.

>TRBD1|-|TRBV2
CASSPHRGSYEQYF
>-|once|TRBV7-2
CASSLAPAEGNYGYTF
>TRBD1|-|TRBV7-2
CASSPRTGFRYEQYF
>-|-|TRBV7-9
CASSRGGSGNTIYF
>-|few|TRBV25-1
CASSEGSSPLHF
>TRBD1|-|TRBV2
CASSLRDRAYEQYF
>-|-|TRBV18
CASSLKLAPNTGELFF
>-|-|TRBV20-1
CSAGGRETQYF
>-|-|TRBV7-2
CASSRGNQGSGELFF
>TRBD1|-|TRBV7-9
CASSRMGTGAYEQYF